These T cell receptor beta chains were read from a single sample in a study of T cell repertoires in cytomegalovirus infection. TCRdb analysed the reads with MiXCR anew, one entry per CDR3 protein. Of fewer than 350,000 distinct CDR3 sequences listed, about 29% are singletons. These TCRs are of unknown antigen specificity. Sample: cultured PBMCs, taken from culture after CMV antigen stimulation. All receptors come from a human donor in good health (CMV status not recorded). Some clones in this sample may be carry-over from other donors' samples. The CDR3 runs from the conserved cysteine through the conserved F or W. D genes are given only for firm matches. Rows give clone size only sometimes, using once, few, many, or a class for an expanded clone.

many	TRBD2	TRBV11-2	TRBJ2-6	CASSLAGIAGDGGANVLTF	TGTGCCAGCAGCTTAGCGGGCATAGCGGGAGACGGTGGGGCCAACGTCCTGACTTTC
few	NA	TRBV20-1	TRBJ2-1	CSAARQGGRNEQFF	TGCAGTGCTGCCCGACAGGGAGGGCGCAATGAGCAGTTCTTC
few	TRBD1	TRBV27	TRBJ2-5	CASSLKGGLQETQYF	TGTGCCAGCAGTTTAAAAGGGGGCCTCCAAGAGACCCAGTACTTC
few	NA	TRBV7-2	TRBJ2-1	CASSFTGWSDEQFF	TGTGCCAGCAGCTTCACGGGCTGGAGCGATGAGCAGTTCTTC
many	NA	TRBV12-3/TRBV12-4	TRBJ1-3	CASSFVLTGNTIYF	TGTGCCAGCAGTTTCGTCCTAACCGGAAACACCATATATTTT
few	TRBD1	TRBV6-1	TRBJ1-2	CASSDRGLDGYTF	TGTGCCAGCAGTGACAGGGGGCTGGATGGCTACACCTTC
NA	TRBD1	TRBV19	TRBJ1-3	CASSMGTGPGNTIYF	TGTGCCAGTAGTATGGGGACAGGGCCTGGAAACACCATATATTTT
many	TRBD1	TRBV6-1	TRBJ2-7	CASTTNRDRGGTEQYF	TGTGCCAGCACCACAAATCGGGACAGGGGTGGGACCGAGCAGTACTTC
few	NA	TRBV6-2/TRBV6-3	TRBJ1-1	CASSSRGPEAFF	TGTGCCAGCAGCAGCAGGGGTCCTGAAGCTTTCTTT
once	NA	TRBV7-8	TRBJ2-2	CARSLMAGANTGELFF	TGTGCCAGGAGCTTGATGGCGGGGGCCAACACCGGGGAGCTGTTTTTT
NA	NA	TRBV27	TRBJ1-2	CASSLSFGDTPNYGYTF	TGTGCCAGCAGTTTATCTTTCGGGGACACCCCTAACTATGGCTACACCTTC
NA	NA	TRBV12-3/TRBV12-4	TRBJ2-7	CASSPGVLDSYEQYF	TGTGCCAGCAGTCCAGGGGTGTTAGACTCCTACGAGCAGTACTTC
many	TRBD1	TRBV20-1	TRBJ1-2	CSARVVGQPNYGYTF	TGCAGTGCTAGAGTTGTGGGACAGCCTAACTATGGCTACACCTTC
NA	NA	TRBV7-3	TRBJ2-1	CASSTGLTGSEQFF	TGTGCCAGCAGCACCGGGCTCACCGGGAGTGAGCAGTTCTTC
few	TRBD1	TRBV12-5	TRBJ2-1	CASGLVWDRDVYNEQFF	TGTGCTAGTGGTTTGGTGTGGGACAGGGACGTCTACAATGAGCAGTTCTTC
few	NA	TRBV7-8	TRBJ2-1	CASSPSRRGRSSYNEQFF	TGTGCCAGCAGCCCTTCGAGGAGGGGCCGGAGCTCCTACAATGAGCAGTTCTTC
NA	TRBD1	TRBV7-9	TRBJ2-7	CASSPTGPTYEQYF	TGTGCCAGCAGCCCGACAGGGCCTACCTACGAGCAGTACTTC
many	TRBD1	TRBV7-3	TRBJ2-2	CASSLMDRETGELFF	TGTGCCAGCAGCTTAATGGACAGGGAAACCGGGGAGCTGTTTTTT
NA	TRBD2	TRBV20-1	TRBJ2-2	CSARVHTGGNTGELFF	TGCAGTGCTAGAGTCCACACGGGGGGGAACACCGGGGAGCTGTTTTTT
NA	NA	TRBV7-9	TRBJ2-3	CASSPGRSTDTQYF	TGTGCCAGCAGCCCGGGGCGGTCCACAGATACGCAGTATTTT
NA	NA	TRBV9	TRBJ1-3	CASSFREDSGNTIYF	TGTGCCAGCAGCTTCCGGGAGGACTCTGGAAACACCATATATTTT
NA	TRBD1	TRBV7-9	TRBJ1-6	CASSSQGALENSPLHF	TGTGCCAGCAGCTCACAGGGGGCCTTGGAGAATTCACCCCTCCACTTT
NA	TRBD2	TRBV6-6	TRBJ2-4	CASSPVGGSNIQYF	TGTGCCAGCAGTCCTGTGGGAGGGAGTAACATTCAGTACTTC
few	TRBD2	TRBV7-2	TRBJ2-3	CASSLEAGGQDTQYF	TGTGCCAGCAGCTTAGAAGCGGGAGGGCAAGATACGCAGTATTTT
NA	TRBD2	TRBV6-8	TRBJ2-7	CASTSGFPYEQYF	TGTGCCTCGACTAGCGGGTTTCCCTACGAGCAGTACTTC